Sequencing of this T cell receptor (beta chain) was carried out in a study of shared clonotypes between healthy human individuals. The V segment lost 0 bases and the J segment 6 bases; nucleotides outside the gene matches: 7. The CDR3 totals 18 residues. Looked up from germline, CDR1 is SGHRS and CDR2 is YFSETQ. The repertoire was sequenced with immunoSEQ multiplex PCR; TCRdb's copy has only in-frame clones and lacks some. Of 550,000 to 850,000 clones in the sample, approximately 77% were seen once. This clone was found many times. The V gene is TRBV5-1, the J gene TRBJ2-2; 14 positions agree with TRBD2. This TCR derives from a woman aged 25 to 45 in good health. The sample comprised memory CD4+ T cells sorted from blood. Regarding subset: CD45RA-negative fraction. This chain's CDR3 is CASSLAPGLAGGSGELFF. The CDR3 nucleotides read TGCGCCAGCAGCTTGGCCCCCGGACTAGCGGGAGGCTCCGGGGAGCTGTTTTTT.